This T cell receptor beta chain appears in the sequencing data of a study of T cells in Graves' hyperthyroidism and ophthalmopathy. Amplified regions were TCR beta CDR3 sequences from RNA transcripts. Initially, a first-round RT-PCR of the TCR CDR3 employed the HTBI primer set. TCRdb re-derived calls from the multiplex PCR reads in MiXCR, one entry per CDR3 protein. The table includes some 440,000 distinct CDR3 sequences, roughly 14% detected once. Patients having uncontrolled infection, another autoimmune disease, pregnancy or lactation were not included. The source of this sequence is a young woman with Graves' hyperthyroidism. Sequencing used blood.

The CDR3 sequence is CASSFARPSDTQYF. The DNA of the CDR3 is TGTGCCAGCAGTTTTGCGAGGCCCTCAGATACGCAGTATTTT. This chain connects TRBV6-2 or TRBV6-3 to TRBJ2-3; no firm D call. Per the germline V gene, CDR1 is MNHEY and CDR2 is SVGEGT. This CDR3 is built from 14 residues. Trimming took off 4 bases at V and 4 bases at J, with 12 bases between the two ends.